The clone carrying this T cell receptor (beta chain) was detected only a few times. Its specificity is unknown. The CDR3 is made up of 13 amino acids. Germline V gene sequence: CDR1 SEHNR, CDR2 FQNEAQ (reference sequence). V dropped 4 bases and J dropped 12 bases, with 16 bases sitting between them. Each CDR3 protein is one row after TCRdb ran MiXCR on the reads. This sample yields about 890,000 distinct CDR3 sequences, of which roughly 30% are seen a single time; 10% to 15% belongs to the top ten. The data were obtained in a study of T cell repertoires in cytomegalovirus infection. Study-level background: A matching HLA type, together with CMV infection, was signaled by public TCR beta signatures.

The sample consisted of cultured CD8+ T cells from PBMCs, taken from culture after CMV antigen stimulation. This sequence joins TRBV7-9 and TRBJ2-1, with D unclear. This sequence was found in a human donor in good health (CMV status not recorded). Some clones in this sample may be carry-over from other donors' samples. The CDR3 region is CASSSRVQRGQFF. For the CDR3, the DNA is TGTGCCAGCAGCTCCCGGGTGCAGCGTGGGCAGTTCTTC. Drawing the rest from reference TRBV7-9 and TRBJ2-1, the complete variable domain is DTGVSQNPRHKITKRGQNVTFRCDPISEHNRLYWYRQTLGQGPEFLTYFQNEAQLEKSRLLSDRFSAERPKGSFSTLEIQRTEQGDSAMYLCASSSRVQRGQFFGPGTRLTVL.